This T cell receptor (beta chain) appears in the sequencing data of a study of T cells expressing NK-cell markers. Study details: Sequencing of TCR beta repertoires drew on sorted CD3+CD56+NKG2C+, CD3+CD56+NKG2C- and CD3+CD56-NKG2C+ T cells.

This CDR3 contains 15 residues. Germline-derived CDR1 and CDR2 are MNHEY and SMNVEV (reference sequence). Study-wide findings and caveats: Once again these clonotypes came out on top in the CD3+CD56-NKG2C+ fraction of several donors.

No DNA is given; TCRdb re-called the 5' RACE reads and lists each CDR3 protein once. The sample table includes hundreds of thousands of distinct CDR3 sequences. With regard to this clonotype: Its antigen is as yet unknown.

V and J are TRBV27 and TRBJ2-1; TCRdb's D gene call, TRBD2, goes unchecked for lack of DNA. This TCR was sampled from a woman between 18 and 75 years old in good health. The sample taken for sequencing was blood T cells: a sorted CD56 or NKG2C T cell subset, CD4+ or CD8+ T cells, or bulk PBMC T cells (not recorded which). CDR3 sequence reads: CASSPLRDLSNEQFF.